The 27 T cell receptor beta chains reported below all come from one sample, sequenced in a study of T-cell reconstitution after alpha-beta-depleted transplantation in children. As it was prepared, the TCRbeta library received unique molecular identifiers. TCRdb re-derived calls from the PCR reads in MiXCR, one entry per CDR3 protein. The sample has 450,000 to 600,000 distinct CDR3 sequences, approximately 13% seen once. Sequences were derived from PBMCs, mostly from graft donor cells, sampled 360 days after TCRalphabeta/CD19-depleted stem cell transplant. The receptors were gathered from a male patient aged 10 to 17 who had a stem cell transplant for acute myeloid leukemia, so the T cells may come from the graft donor.

This clonotype was counted at least ten times. The chain employs TRBV7-3 and TRBJ2-5; D might be TRBD2 (6 bases). Per the germline V gene, CDR1 is SGHTA and CDR2 is FQGTGA. CDR3 length equals 15 residues. V lost 2 bases and J 1 base, leaving 11 bases between the germline ends. The CDR3 reads CASSLQAGSQETQYF. The DNA of the CDR3 is TGTGCCAGCAGCTTACAGGCGGGAAGCCAAGAGACCCAGTACTTC. Complete variable domain (other parts from reference TRBV7-3 and TRBJ2-5): GAGVSQTPSNKVTEKGKYVELRCDPISGHTALYWYRQSLGQGPEFLIYFQGTGAADDSGLPNDRFFAVRPEGSVSTLKIQRTERGDSAVYLCASSLQAGSQETQYFGPGTRLLVL.

Ten or more counts support this clonotype. The chain carries TRBV6-5 and TRBJ2-7, with 14 nucleotides matching TRBD2. The junction had 13 bases not matched to a gene; V was cut back by 0 bases and J by 9 bases. The CDR3 loop spans 18 amino acids. Germline V gene data show CDR1 as MNHEY and CDR2 as SVGAGI. The CDR3 loop is CASSYSFPSGTSGGLQYF. In DNA form, the CDR3 reads TGTGCCAGCAGTTACTCGTTCCCCTCCGGGACTAGCGGGGGACTGCAGTACTTC.

This clonotype was found many times. The V call is TRBV6-5, the J call TRBJ1-2; D not resolved. The germline CDR1 and CDR2 sequences are MNHEY and SVGAGI. The CDR3 loop spans 13 amino acids. The V end lost 0 bases, the J end lost 4 bases, and 6 bases lay between the germline ends. The CDR3: CASSYSNSYGYTF. The DNA for the CDR3 is TGTGCCAGCAGTTACTCGAACAGCTATGGCTACACCTTC.

This clonotype has just a few counts. The chain has TRBV21-1 and TRBJ2-1; the tabulated D call, TRBD2, remains unverified against the DNA. TRBV21-1 constitutes a pseudogene. The CDR3 spans 13 residues. The CDR3 reads CASTAETYNEQFF. The CDR3 coding sequence is TGTGCCAGCACAGCGGAAACTTACAATGAGCAGTTCTTC.

Of note for this clonotype: One end of the junction does not line up with germline, which may come from a read error. The chain links TRBV12-3 or TRBV12-4 to TRBJ2-7, with D possibly matching TRBD2 (5 bases). The length of the CDR3 is 15 residues. CDR3: CARSFQPSTSYEQYF. CDR3 DNA: TGTGCCAGAAGTTTTCAGCCTAGCACCTCCTACGAGCAGTACTTC.

This clonotype was observed at least ten times. CDR3 residues: CSVGGESSYNEQFF. Here the CDR3 DNA reads TGCAGCGTTGGAGGGGAGTCCTCCTACAATGAGCAGTTCTTC. The chain recombines TRBV29-1 with TRBJ2-1; the D gene could be TRBD1 or TRBD2 (5 bases each). CDR1 and CDR2 (germline): SQVTM, ANQGSEA. Trimming removed 4 bases at V and 0 bases at J, with 10 bases between. There are 14 residues in the CDR3.

The table lists this clonotype with a few counts. The chain carries TRBV12-3 or TRBV12-4 and TRBJ2-1; 13 bases are a match to TRBD2. V trimming: 6 bases; J trimming: 5 bases; junction bases outside the gene matches: 16. This CDR3 comprises 19 residues. This CDR3 is CASRPGGLAGTWQHNEQFF. CDR3 in DNA: TGTGCCAGCAGACCAGGGGGACTAGCGGGAACATGGCAGCACAATGAGCAGTTCTTC.

This chain connects TRBV5-5 to TRBJ2-1, with D perhaps TRBD2 (5 bases). V lost 0 bases, J lost 2 bases, and 15 bases lay in between. Looked up from germline, CDR1 is SGHKS and CDR2 is YYEKEE (reference sequence). This CDR3 contains 17 residues. In DNA form, the CDR3 reads TGTGCCAGCAGCTTGGGGTTCTCGGGGATAACCTACAATGAGCAGTTCTTC. As protein: CASSLGFSGITYNEQFF.

This clonotype was seen repeatedly, ten times or more. The V gene is TRBV15, the J gene TRBJ2-3, with TRBD2 as a possible D gene (5 bases). Germline CDR1 is LNHNV and CDR2 is YYDKDF (reference sequence). CDR3 size: 19 residues. The V end was cut by 6 bases, the J end by 0 bases, with 25 bases between. The CDR3 reads CATRQKTSRPGSSTDTQYF. The CDR3 region has the DNA TGTGCCACCAGGCAAAAAACCTCGAGGCCGGGGTCTAGCACAGATACGCAGTATTTT.

V is TRBV13 and J is TRBJ2-6, with TRBD1 matching over 8 bases. The V and J ends lost 9 bases and 3 bases, in that order; junction bases with no gene match: 13. From germline, CDR1 is PRHDT and CDR2 FYEKMQ (reference sequence). This CDR3 spans 17 amino acids. The CDR3 reads CASILRGPTLGANVLTF. CDR3 sequence (DNA): TGTGCCAGTATCCTCAGGGGGCCGACTCTTGGGGCCAACGTCCTGACTTTC.

The chain couples TRBV27 to TRBJ2-7; 8 bases agree with TRBD1. The CDR3 loop spans 17 amino acids. The V gene's germline CDR1 is MNHEY and CDR2 SMNVEV (reference sequence). With V trimmed by 2 bases and J by 5 bases, 14 bases remained unmatched. The DNA for the CDR3 is TGTGCCAGCAGTTTAATCAGTTCGGACAGGGTTACCCACGAGCAGTACTTC. Translation gives CASSLISSDRVTHEQYF.

This clonotype was seen ten or more times. The chain uses TRBV5-1 and TRBJ2-5; 14 bases align to TRBD2. This CDR3 comprises 16 residues. Germline-derived CDR1 and CDR2 are SGHRS and YFSETQ. The trim removed 4 bases at V and 3 bases at J, leaving 5 bases unmatched. The CDR3 DNA sequence: TGCGCCAGCAGCCCCCCGGGACTAGCGGGAGAAGAGACCCAGTACTTC. It translates to CASSPPGLAGEETQYF.

This clonotype was detected ten times or more. This chain joins TRBV29-1 and TRBJ2-7, with TRBD2 matching 7 bases. CDR3 length: 13 residues. The V gene's germline CDR1 is SQVTM and CDR2 ANQGSEA. The V and J ends lost 6 bases and 2 bases, in that order; junction bases with no gene match: 7. DNA for the CDR3: TGCAGCGTGACGACTAGCTGGACCTACGAGCAGTACTTC. Translated, it gives CSVTTSWTYEQYF.

This clonotype showed up just a few times. The CDR3 loop is CASSPLILAGVGPDTQYF. In nucleotides, the CDR3 is TGCGCCAGCAGCCCCTTAATCCTCGCGGGAGTGGGGCCAGATACGCAGTATTTT. The rearrangement joins TRBV5-1 to TRBJ2-3; 7 bases align to TRBD2. The germline V gene encodes CDR1 SGHRS and CDR2 YFSETQ. With V trimmed by 4 bases and J by 4 bases, 18 bases remained unmatched. The CDR3 consists of 18 residues. Looking up the rest from reference TRBV5-1 and TRBJ2-3 gives the full variable domain: KAGVTQTPRYLIKTRGQQVTLSCSPISGHRSVSWYQQTPGQGLQFLFEYFSETQRNKGNFPGRFSGRQFSNSRSEMNVSTLELGDSALYLCASSPLILAGVGPDTQYFGPGTRLTVL.

The chain combines TRBV29-1 with TRBJ2-3; 11 bases line up with TRBD2. V dropped 7 bases and J dropped 6; count of bases not matched to a gene: 15. The CDR3 spans 16 residues. Germline-derived CDR1 and CDR2 are SQVTM and ANQGSEA. CDR3 sequence: CSGGSLTSGRGDTQYF. For the CDR3, the DNA is TGCAGCGGGGGGTCTTTAACTAGCGGGAGAGGGGATACGCAGTATTTT.

This clonotype occurred many times. In DNA, the CDR3 is TGTGCCAGCAGTTTTCCTCCCCGACGTAGCTCCTACGAGCAGTACTTC. Translating it yields CASSFPPRRSSYEQYF. The V and J genes are TRBV12-3 or TRBV12-4 and TRBJ2-7; the D is unclear. Trimming took off 3 bases at V and 0 bases at J, with 15 bases between the two ends. The CDR3 covers 16 residues.

The chain is built from TRBV3-1 and TRBJ2-2; 7 nucleotides match TRBD1. Germline V gene lookup returns CDR1 LGHDT and CDR2 YNNKEL (reference sequence). The CDR3 runs 16 residues. Losses at the gene ends were 4 bases for V and 3 bases for J; bases not matched to a gene: 8. CDR3 residues: CASSRPNTGDTGELFF. The CDR3 bases are TGTGCCAGCAGCCGCCCGAATACAGGGGACACCGGGGAGCTGTTTTTT.

This clonotype occurred a few times. This rearrangement joins TRBV27 to TRBJ2-1, with 8 nucleotides matching TRBD2. The V and J ends lost 5 bases and 8 bases, in that order; junction bases with no gene match: 8. Germline lookup yields CDR1 MNHEY and CDR2 SMNVEV (reference sequence). The CDR3 is 14 residues long. In DNA form, the CDR3 reads TGTGCCAGCAGTGTCGGGACTAGGCCCGATGAGCAGTTCTTC. Amino acid sequence: CASSVGTRPDEQFF.

V usage is TRBV6-1 and J usage is TRBJ2-7, with D perhaps matching TRBD1 or TRBD2 (5 bases each). Per germline, CDR1 MNHNS and CDR2 SASEGT. With 7 bases removed from V and 5 bases from J, the gap between germline ends came to 18 bases. The CDR3 has 14 amino acids. CDR3 DNA sequence: TGTGCCAGCATCCCGGACGGGGCGCCCAACGAGCAGTACTTC. Its translation: CASIPDGAPNEQYF.

The chain has TRBV7-6 and TRBJ2-1; no firm D call. Per the germline V gene, CDR1 is SGHVS and CDR2 is FNYEAQ. With 4 bases removed from V and 8 bases from J, the gap between germline ends came to 9 bases. The length of the CDR3 is 12 residues. Here the CDR3 DNA reads TGTGCCAGCAGCTCGGCTGGCCATGAGCAGTTCTTC. It is translated as CASSSAGHEQFF.

This chain joins TRBV25-1 and TRBJ1-3; no clear D gene. This CDR3 contains 13 residues. V gave up 4 bases and J gave up 4 bases, with 8 bases separating them. Germline lookup yields CDR1 MGHDK and CDR2 SYGVNS. The CDR3 nucleotides read TGTGCCAGCAGTGCCCCGTTAGGAAACACCATATATTTT. It encodes CASSAPLGNTIYF.

This clonotype came up many times. The genes are TRBV29-1 and TRBJ2-1, with 11 bases fitting TRBD2. The germline V gene has CDR1 SQVTM and CDR2 ANQGSEA. This CDR3 comprises 15 residues. V trimming: 3 bases; J trimming: 8 bases; junction bases outside the gene matches: 9. The CDR3 nucleotides are TGCAGCGTTGACATAACTAGCGGGAGAAGCGATGAGCAGTTCTTC. It yields the protein CSVDITSGRSDEQFF.

This clonotype was found many times. At one of its ends the junction is not consistent with the germline gene, which may arise from a read error. The CDR3 spells CASSLGQGGYNEQFF. For the CDR3, the DNA is TGTGCTAGCAGCCTGGGACAGGGTGGCTACAATGAGCAGTTCTTC. The rearrangement uses TRBV7-7 and TRBJ2-1, with 9 bases identical to TRBD1. The CDR3 is made up of 15 amino acids. Germline V lookup: CDR1 SSHAT, CDR2 FNYEAQ (reference sequence).

This clonotype was seen a handful of times. CDR3 in DNA: TGTGCCAGCAGTGGTATCGGGACTCCCTCGACCAAAAACATTCAGTACTTC. It specifies CASSGIGTPSTKNIQYF. This chain uses TRBV6-2 or TRBV6-3 with TRBJ2-4, with a weak D call TRBD2 (6 bases). Per germline, CDR1 MNHEY and CDR2 SVGEGT. This CDR3 spans 17 amino acids. Trimming took off 5 bases at V and 2 bases at J, with 19 bases between the two ends.

This clonotype was recorded a few times. The chain joins TRBV4-3 to TRBJ2-5, with TRBD1 matching 8 bases. Looked up from germline, CDR1 is LGHNA and CDR2 is YSLEER. CDR3 size: 13 residues. The junction had 4 bases not matched to a gene; V was cut back by 5 bases and J by 5 bases. In nucleotides, the CDR3 is TGCGCCAGCAGCGTCCGGGACAGGGAGACCCAGTACTTC. As protein: CASSVRDRETQYF.

This clonotype appeared a few times. One junction end does not reproduce the germline sequence, and a read error may be involved. The chain employs TRBV12-3 or TRBV12-4 and TRBJ2-2; tentatively, D is TRBD1 or TRBD2 (5 bases each). This CDR3 is built from 9 residues. This CDR3 reads CASSETGHF. The CDR3 DNA sequence: TGTGCCAGCAGCGAAACGGGGCATTTT.

The chain recombines TRBV18 with TRBJ2-2; 9 nucleotides agree with TRBD1. From germline, CDR1 is KGHSH and CDR2 LQKENI. The CDR3 is 17 amino acids. V dropped 5 bases and J dropped 5; count of bases not matched to a gene: 12. The CDR3 loop reads CASSSRDRVTPTGELFF. The CDR3 nucleotides are TGTGCCAGCTCATCCCGGGACAGGGTTACGCCAACCGGGGAGCTGTTTTTT.